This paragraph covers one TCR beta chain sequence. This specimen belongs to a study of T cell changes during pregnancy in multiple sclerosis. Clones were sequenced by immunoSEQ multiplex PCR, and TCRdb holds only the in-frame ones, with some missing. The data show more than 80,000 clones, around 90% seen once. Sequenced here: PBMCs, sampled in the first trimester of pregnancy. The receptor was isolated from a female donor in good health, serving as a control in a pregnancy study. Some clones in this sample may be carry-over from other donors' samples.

In nucleotides, the CDR3 is TGTGCCAGCAGTGCCAATCTCCACAGGGGGCCTTATGGCTACACCTTC. Residues: CASSANLHRGPYGYTF. J is TRBJ1-2 and V is TRBV27; 9 bases line up with TRBD1. The V gene's germline CDR1 is MNHEY and CDR2 SMNVEV (reference sequence). J gave up 5 bases and V 5 bases, and 12 bases lay outside the gene matches. This CDR3 spans 16 amino acids.